Here is one T cell receptor beta chain with its context. The sample originates from a study of blood T cell repertoires in COVID-19. The method was immunoSEQ multiplex PCR; TCRdb's version includes in-frame clones alone and lacks a portion of them. The repertoire holds 40,000 to 55,000 clones, under 95% seen once, with around 6.4% in the top ten. The CDR3 runs 14 residues. The junction had 8 bases not matched to a gene; V was cut back by 2 bases and J by 8 bases. The germline CDR1 and CDR2 sequences are SGHKS and YYEKEE (reference sequence). The source is a man between 65 and 79 years old with active COVID-19. Input material: peripheral blood. V usage is TRBV5-5 and J usage is TRBJ1-1; the match to TRBD1 covers 8 bases. This CDR3 reads CASSLRPGQGEAFF. The DNA for the CDR3 is TGTGCCAGCAGCTTACGACCCGGACAGGGAGAAGCTTTCTTT.